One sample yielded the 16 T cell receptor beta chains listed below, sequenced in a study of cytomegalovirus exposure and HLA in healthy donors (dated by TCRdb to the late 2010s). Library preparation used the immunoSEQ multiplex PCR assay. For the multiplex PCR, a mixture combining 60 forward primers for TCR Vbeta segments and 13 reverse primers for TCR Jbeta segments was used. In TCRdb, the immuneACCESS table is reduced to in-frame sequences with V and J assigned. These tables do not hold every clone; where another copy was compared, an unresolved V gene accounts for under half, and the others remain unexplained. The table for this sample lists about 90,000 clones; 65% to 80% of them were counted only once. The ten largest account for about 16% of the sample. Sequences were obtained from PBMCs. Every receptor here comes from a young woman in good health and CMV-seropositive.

The CDR3 bases are TGTGCCAGCTCACCACCGACAGGGTCCACCGGGGAGCTGTTTTTT. This gives the protein CASSPPTGSTGELFF. The chain links TRBV18 to TRBJ2-2; 7 positions agree with TRBD1. This CDR3 comprises 15 residues. Germline CDR1 and CDR2: KGHSH and LQKENI. The V segment lost 0 bases and the J segment 4 bases; nucleotides outside the gene matches: 2.

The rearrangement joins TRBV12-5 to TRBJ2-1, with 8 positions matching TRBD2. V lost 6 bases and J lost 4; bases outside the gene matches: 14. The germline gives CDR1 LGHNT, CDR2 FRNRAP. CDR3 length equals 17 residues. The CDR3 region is CASGRSTLAGFYNEQFF. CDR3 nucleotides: TGTGCTAGTGGGAGAAGCACCTTAGCGGGGTTTTACAATGAGCAGTTCTTC.

In nucleotides, the CDR3 is TGTGCCAGCACGATAGACTCGGTACGGCCTGAAGCTTTCTTT. Translated: CASTIDSVRPEAFF. The rearrangement links TRBV2 to TRBJ1-1, with D unresolved. The CDR3 extends over 14 amino acids. Germline lookup yields CDR1 SNHLY and CDR2 FYNNEI. Trimming left V 7 bases short and J 6 bases short, with 18 bases between.

CDR3 region: CASSGRHRYEQYF. The CDR3 DNA is TGTGCCAGCTCCGGGAGGCACCGCTACGAGCAGTACTTC. V usage is TRBV5-8 and J usage is TRBJ2-7; the match to TRBD2 covers 7 bases. The CDR3 runs to 13 residues. Germline trimming cut 7 bases from V and 3 bases from J; bases unmatched to any gene: 7. Germline assignment: CDR1 SGHTS and CDR2 YDEGEE.

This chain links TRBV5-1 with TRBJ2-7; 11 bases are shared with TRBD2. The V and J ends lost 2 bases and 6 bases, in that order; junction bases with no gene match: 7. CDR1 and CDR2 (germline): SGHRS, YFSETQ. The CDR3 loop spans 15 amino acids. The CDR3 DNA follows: TGCGCCAGCAGCTTACTAGCGGGAGCCCCGGCCGAGCAGTACTTC. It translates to CASSLLAGAPAEQYF.

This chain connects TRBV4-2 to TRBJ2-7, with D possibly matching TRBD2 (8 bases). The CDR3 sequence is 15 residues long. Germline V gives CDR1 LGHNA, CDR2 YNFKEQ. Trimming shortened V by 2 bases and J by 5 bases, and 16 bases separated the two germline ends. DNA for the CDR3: TGTGCCAGCAGCCAAAAGGGGGCGGGGGGCAACGAGCAGTACTTC. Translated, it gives CASSQKGAGGNEQYF.

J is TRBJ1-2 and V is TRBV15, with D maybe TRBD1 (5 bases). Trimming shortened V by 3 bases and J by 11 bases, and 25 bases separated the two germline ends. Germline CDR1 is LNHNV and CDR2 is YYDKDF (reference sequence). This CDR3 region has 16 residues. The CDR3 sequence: CATSRGGSGGNLGYTF. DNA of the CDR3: TGTGCCACCAGCAGGGGGGGAAGTGGAGGGAACCTTGGGTACACCTTC.

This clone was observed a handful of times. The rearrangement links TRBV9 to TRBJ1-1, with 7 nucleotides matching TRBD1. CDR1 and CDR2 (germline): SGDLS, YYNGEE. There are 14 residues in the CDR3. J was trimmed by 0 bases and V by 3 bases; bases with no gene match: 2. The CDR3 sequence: CASSGGQMNTEAFF. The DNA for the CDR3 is TGTGCCAGCAGCGGGGGACAGATGAACACTGAAGCTTTCTTT.

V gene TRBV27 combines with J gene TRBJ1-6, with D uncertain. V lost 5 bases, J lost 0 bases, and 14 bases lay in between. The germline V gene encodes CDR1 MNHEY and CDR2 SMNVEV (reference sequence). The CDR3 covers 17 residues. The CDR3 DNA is TGTGCCAGCAGTCCGCAGCGACCTAGCTCCTATAATTCACCCCTCCACTTT. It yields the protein CASSPQRPSSYNSPLHF.

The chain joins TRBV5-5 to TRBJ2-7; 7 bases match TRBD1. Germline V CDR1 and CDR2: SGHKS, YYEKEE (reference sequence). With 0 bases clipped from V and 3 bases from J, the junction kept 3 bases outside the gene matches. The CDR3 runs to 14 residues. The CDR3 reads CASSLAGGSYEQYF. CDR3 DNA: TGTGCCAGCAGCTTGGCAGGGGGTAGCTACGAGCAGTACTTC. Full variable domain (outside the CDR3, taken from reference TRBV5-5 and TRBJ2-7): DAGVTQSPTHLIKTRGQQVTLRCSPISGHKSVSWYQQVLGQGPQFIFQYYEKEERGRGNFPDRFSARQFPNYSSELNVNALLLGDSALYLCASSLAGGSYEQYFGPGTRLTVT.

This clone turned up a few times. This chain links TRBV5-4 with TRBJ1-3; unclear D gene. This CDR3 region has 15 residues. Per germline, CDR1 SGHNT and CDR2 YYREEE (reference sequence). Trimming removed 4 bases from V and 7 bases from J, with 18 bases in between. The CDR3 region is CASSIEDHPGNTIYF. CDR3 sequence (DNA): TGTGCCAGCAGCATCGAGGACCACCCGGGGAACACCATATATTTT.

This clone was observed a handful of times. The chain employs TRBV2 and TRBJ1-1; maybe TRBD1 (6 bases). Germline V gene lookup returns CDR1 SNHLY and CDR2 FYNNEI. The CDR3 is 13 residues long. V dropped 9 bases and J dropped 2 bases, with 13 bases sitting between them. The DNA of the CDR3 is TGTGCCAGAAGGAAGACAGGCAACACTGAAGCTTTCTTT. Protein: CARRKTGNTEAFF.

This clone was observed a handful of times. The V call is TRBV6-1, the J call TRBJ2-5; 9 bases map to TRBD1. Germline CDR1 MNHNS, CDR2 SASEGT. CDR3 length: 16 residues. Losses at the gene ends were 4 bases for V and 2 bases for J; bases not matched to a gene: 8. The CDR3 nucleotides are TGTGCCAGCAGTGGTGCCACCGGGACAGGGCAAGAGACCCAGTACTTC. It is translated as CASSGATGTGQETQYF.

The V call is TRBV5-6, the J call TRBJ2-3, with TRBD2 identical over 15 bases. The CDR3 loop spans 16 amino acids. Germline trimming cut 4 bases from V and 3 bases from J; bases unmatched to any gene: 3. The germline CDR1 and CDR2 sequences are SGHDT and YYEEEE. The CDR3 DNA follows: TGTGCCAGCAGCCCCGGACTAGCGGGAGGGACAGATACGCAGTATTTT. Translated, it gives CASSPGLAGGTDTQYF.

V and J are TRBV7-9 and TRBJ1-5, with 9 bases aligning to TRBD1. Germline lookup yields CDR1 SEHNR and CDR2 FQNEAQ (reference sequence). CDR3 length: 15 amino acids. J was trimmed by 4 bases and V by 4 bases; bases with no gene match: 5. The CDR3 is CASSWGQGSNQPQHF. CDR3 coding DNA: TGTGCCAGCAGCTGGGGACAGGGCAGTAATCAGCCCCAGCATTTT.

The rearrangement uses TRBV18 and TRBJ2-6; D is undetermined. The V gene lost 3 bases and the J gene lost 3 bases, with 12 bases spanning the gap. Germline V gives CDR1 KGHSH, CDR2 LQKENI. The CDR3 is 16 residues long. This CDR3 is CASSPVLGSGANVLTF. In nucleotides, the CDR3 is TGTGCCAGCTCACCGGTTCTGGGCAGTGGGGCCAACGTCCTGACTTTC. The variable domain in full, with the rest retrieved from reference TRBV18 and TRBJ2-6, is NAGVMQNPRHLVRRRGQEARLRCSPMKGHSHVYWYRQLPEEGLKFMVYLQKENIIDESGMPKERFSAEFPKEGPSILRIQQVVRGDSAAYFCASSPVLGSGANVLTFGAGSRLTVL.